Below, 23 T cell receptor beta chains from the same sample are listed, as sequenced in a study of vaccination effects on CD4 cells after COVID-19. Investigators separated out CD4+ T cells once approximately 10 days of culture had passed. Participants were vaccinated with two doses of either the BNT162b2 or mRNA-1273 vaccine. Produced via immunoSEQ multiplex PCR; TCRdb's table is partial and in-frame only. The table lists some 40,000 clones, around two thirds of them singletons. These TCRs' antigens remain unknown. The sample here was CD4+ T cells from PBMCs cultured without peptide, taken after COVID-19 vaccination. Receptor source: a human donor who received a COVID-19 vaccine.

V is TRBV24-1 and J is TRBJ2-3; D gene uncertain. Germline V gene lookup returns CDR1 KGHDR and CDR2 SFDVKD. The V end lost 7 bases, the J end lost 6 bases, and 13 bases lay between the germline ends. This CDR3 region has 13 residues. DNA of the CDR3: TGTGCCACCAGAAACGGCTTCATGGATACGCAGTATTTT. Protein product: CATRNGFMDTQYF.

This chain links TRBV28 with TRBJ2-2; TRBD2 aligns across 11 bases. Germline CDR1 is MDHEN and CDR2 is SYDVKM. This CDR3 region has 16 residues. The J segment lost 6 bases and the V segment lost 6 bases, leaving 9 bases of the junction unmatched. The CDR3 region is CASSSPTSGSAGELFF. The CDR3 bases are TGTGCCAGCAGCTCCCCCACTAGCGGGAGCGCCGGGGAGCTGTTTTTT.

The chain has TRBV7-2 and TRBJ1-5; D call uncertain. Germline CDR1 is SGHTA and CDR2 is FQGNSA. Trimming left V 2 bases short and J 2 bases short, with 4 bases between. There are 13 residues in the CDR3. CDR3 loop: CASSLRGNQPQHF. The CDR3 DNA reads TGTGCCAGCAGCTTACGGGGCAATCAGCCCCAGCATTTT.

The chain combines TRBV10-2 with TRBJ1-1, with 8 bases that match TRBD1. CDR1 is WSHSY, CDR2 SAAADI, per germline. V lost 6 bases to trimming and J lost 0 bases; unmatched junction nucleotides: 9. The CDR3 consists of 16 residues. CDR3 DNA: TGCGCCAGCAGGGGGACAGGAACTTTTATGAACACTGAAGCTTTCTTT. The encoded protein is CASRGTGTFMNTEAFF.

V and J are TRBV5-1 and TRBJ1-2, with D possibly being TRBD1 (6 bases). Germline V CDR1 and CDR2: SGHRS, YFSETQ. The CDR3 runs to 14 residues. Trimming removed 3 bases from V and 6 bases from J, with 15 bases in between. CDR3 residues: CASSYHRVEDGYTF. Written as DNA, the CDR3 is TGCGCCAGCAGCTACCACAGGGTCGAGGATGGCTACACCTTC.

This clone showed up just a few times. V usage is TRBV3-1 (or the pseudogene TRBV3-2) and J usage is TRBJ2-2; D is unresolved. The CDR3 covers 15 residues. The germline CDR1 and CDR2 sequences are LGHDT and YNNKEL (reference sequence). V lost 2 bases to trimming and J lost 1 base, with 8 bases between them. CDR3 amino acids: CASSQSYQNTGELFF. DNA for the CDR3: TGTGCCAGCAGCCAATCATACCAGAACACCGGGGAGCTGTTTTTT.

The chain joins TRBV11-2 to TRBJ2-5, with D maybe TRBD2 (5 bases). The CDR3 is made up of 16 amino acids. CDR1 and CDR2 from the germline V gene are SGHAT and FQNNGV. Trimming cost V 5 bases and J 2 bases, with 18 bases left between them. The CDR3 coding sequence is TGTGCCAGCAGCCTCCTTTTTAGCGCATCGCAAGAGACCCAGTACTTC. Translation: CASSLLFSASQETQYF.

The gene calls are TRBV5-1 and TRBJ2-5; 9 nucleotides line up with TRBD2. The CDR3 is 15 amino acids. J was trimmed by 1 base and V by 0 bases; bases with no gene match: 1. Germline assignment: CDR1 SGHRS and CDR2 YFSETQ. CDR3 sequence: CASSLASGAQETQYF. CDR3 nucleotide sequence: TGCGCCAGCAGCTTGGCTAGCGGGGCCCAAGAGACCCAGTACTTC. The full variable domain, in which reference TRBV5-1 and TRBJ2-5 provide the parts outside the CDR3, is KAGVTQTPRYLIKTRGQQVTLSCSPISGHRSVSWYQQTPGQGLQFLFEYFSETQRNKGNFPGRFSGRQFSNSRSEMNVSTLELGDSALYLCASSLASGAQETQYFGPGTRLLVL.

The chain employs TRBV6-5 and TRBJ1-1; D is unresolved. The germline V gene encodes CDR1 MNHEY and CDR2 SVGAGI. CDR3 length: 15 residues. The V and J ends lost 6 bases and 1 base respectively, with 15 bases between them. CDR3 nucleotide sequence: TGTGCCAGCAGCAAGCCGACGGGCAAGAACACTGAAGCTTTCTTT. Translation: CASSKPTGKNTEAFF.

The rearrangement uses TRBV7-2 and TRBJ2-5; 7 bases line up with TRBD2. CDR1 is SGHTA, CDR2 FQGNSA, per germline. The junction had 5 bases not matched to a gene; V was cut back by 5 bases and J by 5 bases. This CDR3 region has 13 residues. In DNA form, the CDR3 reads TGTGCCAGCAGCCCGACTAGCTTGGAGACCCAGTACTTC. Translation gives CASSPTSLETQYF. Variable domain in full (rest from reference TRBV7-2 and TRBJ2-5): GAGVSQSPSNKVTEKGKDVELRCDPISGHTALYWYRQSLGQGLEFLIYFQGNSAPDKSGLPSDRFSAERTGGSVSTLTIQRTQQEDSAVYLCASSPTSLETQYFGPGTRLLVL.

The sample holds one count of this clone. The chain is built from TRBV29-1 and TRBJ2-1; 7 bases fit TRBD2. Unmatched junction bases numbered 16, after V lost 6 bases and J lost 5 bases. The V gene's germline CDR1 is SQVTM and CDR2 ANQGSEA. The CDR3 covers 16 residues. As DNA, the CDR3 is TGCAGCGTCCCCATTGTGACGGGACTAATAGACAATGAGCAGTTCTTC. Protein product: CSVPIVTGLIDNEQFF.

The V gene is TRBV30, the J gene TRBJ1-2; D unresolved. Germline V gene lookup returns CDR1 GTSNPN and CDR2 SVGIG (reference sequence). CDR3 length: 11 residues. The germline V and J ends were trimmed by 8 bases and 12 bases, with 19 bases remaining between them. As DNA, the CDR3 is TGTGCCGGCCGGGTGACGGCGATTCACACCTTC. Protein: CAGRVTAIHTF.

The V and J genes are TRBV29-1 and TRBJ2-7, with a possible D match to TRBD2 (5 bases). The V gene's germline CDR1 is SQVTM and CDR2 ANQGSEA. The CDR3 totals 11 residues. Trimming removed 3 bases at V and 9 bases at J, with 12 bases between. The CDR3 loop is CSVDNGVAQYF. The CDR3 nucleotides read TGCAGCGTTGATAACGGGGTGGCGCAGTACTTC.

The chain uses TRBV18 and TRBJ2-7, with D possibly being TRBD2 (5 bases). Germline V gene sequence: CDR1 KGHSH, CDR2 LQKENI. The V end was cut by 5 bases, the J end by 2 bases, with 10 bases between. This CDR3 spans 13 amino acids. The CDR3 nucleotides read TGTGCCAGCTCAGAAGCAGCGGCCTACGAGCAGTACTTC. Translating gives CASSEAAAYEQYF.

This clone was seen a handful of times. V gene TRBV19 combines with J gene TRBJ1-3, with 8 bases lining up with TRBD1. Germline assignment: CDR1 LNHDA and CDR2 SQIVND (reference sequence). CDR3 length: 16 amino acids. With 3 bases clipped from V and 0 bases from J, the junction kept 4 bases outside the gene matches. The chain's CDR3 is CASSMQGAHSGNTIYF. CDR3 nucleotides: TGTGCCAGTAGTATGCAGGGGGCCCACTCTGGAAACACCATATATTTT.

This chain links TRBV11-2 with TRBJ2-3; D call uncertain. This CDR3 has 17 amino acids. The germline gives CDR1 SGHAT, CDR2 FQNNGV. V lost 1 base, J lost 1 base, and 15 bases lay in between. The CDR3 loop is CASSLVMVTLGTDTQYF. The CDR3 coding sequence is TGTGCCAGCAGCTTAGTCATGGTGACCCTGGGCACAGATACGCAGTATTTT.

The V gene is TRBV19, the J gene TRBJ1-6, with 9 bases identical to TRBD1. The CDR3 loop spans 17 amino acids. Per germline, CDR1 LNHDA and CDR2 SQIVND (reference sequence). The ends lost 5 bases at V and 7 bases at J; junction bases unmatched: 12. The chain's CDR3 is CASSARPFGTGNSPLHF. DNA for the CDR3: TGTGCCAGTAGTGCGCGACCGTTCGGGACAGGGAATTCACCCCTCCACTTT.

The chain is built from TRBV21-1 and TRBJ1-5; the D call TRBD1 from the table was never checked on the DNA. TRBV21-1 is assigned pseudogene status. This CDR3 spans 18 amino acids. The CDR3 is CASSKGSAGYRANQPQHF. In nucleotides, the CDR3 is TGTGCCAGCAGCAAAGGCTCGGCAGGGTACAGGGCCAATCAGCCCCAGCATTTT.

This clone was counted only a few times. This chain uses TRBV30 with TRBJ2-7; 12 bases agree with TRBD2. After removal of 2 bases from V and 9 bases from J, the junction contained 5 bases not matched to a gene. The germline V gene has CDR1 GTSNPN and CDR2 SVGIG (reference sequence). CDR3 length: 13 amino acids. The CDR3 loop is CAWSLAGGNWQYF. DNA of the CDR3: TGTGCCTGGAGTCTAGCGGGGGGGAACTGGCAGTACTTC.

The J gene is TRBJ1-1, the V gene TRBV11-2; possibly TRBD1 for D (6 bases). Germline V CDR1 and CDR2: SGHAT, FQNNGV. V was cut by 0 bases and J by 4 bases, with 12 bases left in between. The CDR3 runs 15 residues. This chain's CDR3 is CASSLDSGGRTEAFF. CDR3 in DNA: TGTGCCAGCAGCTTAGATTCCGGGGGGCGCACTGAAGCTTTCTTT.

This clone was counted only a few times. V and J are TRBV11-2 and TRBJ2-5, with D possibly TRBD2 on 6 matching bases. The CDR3 has 15 residues. CDR1 is SGHAT, CDR2 FQNNGV, per germline. Trimming pared 3 bases from V and 0 bases from J, leaving 11 bases between. The CDR3 sequence: CASSFLGGYQETQYF. The CDR3 DNA reads TGTGCCAGCAGCTTTCTTGGGGGGTACCAAGAGACCCAGTACTTC.

The rearrangement joins TRBV19 to TRBJ2-5; TRBD1 matches 10 bases. V trimming: 5 bases; J trimming: 4 bases; junction bases outside the gene matches: 4. Germline assignment: CDR1 LNHDA and CDR2 SQIVND (reference sequence). CDR3 size: 14 residues. The CDR3 DNA is TGTGCCAGTAGTCCTGACAGGGGGCGAGAGACCCAGTACTTC. Translation: CASSPDRGRETQYF.

This chain uses TRBV3-1 (or the pseudogene TRBV3-2) with TRBJ1-1; unclear D gene. V dropped 0 bases and J dropped 1 base, with 9 bases sitting between them. Germline V gene lookup returns CDR1 LGHDT and CDR2 YNNKEL (reference sequence). The CDR3 is 15 residues long. The CDR3 loop reads CASSQDFAANTEAFF. The DNA of the CDR3 is TGTGCCAGCAGCCAAGACTTCGCAGCGAACACTGAAGCTTTCTTT.